The entry that follows covers one T cell receptor (beta chain) sequence. The data were obtained in a study of blood T cells in healthy people across ages. The trim removed 5 bases at V and 11 bases at J, leaving 20 bases unmatched. The germline CDR1 and CDR2 sequences are SGHTA and FQGNSA. The length of the CDR3 is 16 residues. A second PCR, run for about 7 to 11 cycles, used a sample-barcoded 5' primer plus a J-beta primer mix. TCRdb re-called the 5' RACE reads with MiXCR, one entry per CDR3 protein. The sample holds under 700,000 distinct CDR3 sequences; about 25% are singletons and the top ten take 8.7%. Separately, the same data were catalogued under a study of T cells of mothers and their children.

Sequencing input: blood. The clonotype was recovered from a boy between 10 and 17 years old in good health. The chain combines TRBV7-2 with TRBJ2-5, with 7 bases identical to TRBD1. CDR3: CASSQTAGTVSQEQYF. CDR3 in DNA: TGTGCCAGCAGCCAGACCGCCGGGACAGTGTCTCAGGAGCAGTACTTC.